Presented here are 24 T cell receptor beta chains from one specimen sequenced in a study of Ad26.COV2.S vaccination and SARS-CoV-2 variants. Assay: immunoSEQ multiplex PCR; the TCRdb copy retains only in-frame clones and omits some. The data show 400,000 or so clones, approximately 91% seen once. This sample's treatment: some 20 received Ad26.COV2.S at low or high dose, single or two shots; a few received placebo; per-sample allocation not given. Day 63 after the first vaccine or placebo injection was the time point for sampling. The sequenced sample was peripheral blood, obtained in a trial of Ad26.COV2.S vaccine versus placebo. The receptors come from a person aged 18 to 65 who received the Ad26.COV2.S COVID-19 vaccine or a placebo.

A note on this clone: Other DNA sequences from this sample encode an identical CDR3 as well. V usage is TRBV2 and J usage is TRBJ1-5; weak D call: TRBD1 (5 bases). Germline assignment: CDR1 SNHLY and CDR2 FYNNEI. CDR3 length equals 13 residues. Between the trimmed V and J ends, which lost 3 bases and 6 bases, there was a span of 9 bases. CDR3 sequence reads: CASSDREAQPQHF. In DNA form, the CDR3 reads TGTGCCAGCAGTGACAGGGAAGCTCAGCCCCAGCATTTT.

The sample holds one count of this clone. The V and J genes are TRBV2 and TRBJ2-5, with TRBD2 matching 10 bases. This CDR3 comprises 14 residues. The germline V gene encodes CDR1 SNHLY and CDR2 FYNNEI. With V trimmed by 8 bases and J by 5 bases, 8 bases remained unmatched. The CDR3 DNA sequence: TGTGCCAGCTCTAGCGGGGGCCTAGGGGAGACCCAGTACTTC. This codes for CASSSGGLGETQYF. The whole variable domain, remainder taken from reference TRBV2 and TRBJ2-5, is EPEVTQTPSHQVTQMGQEVILRCVPISNHLYFYWYRQILGQKVEFLVSFYNNEISEKSEIFDDQFSVERPDGSNFTLKIRSTKLEDSAMYFCASSSGGLGETQYFGPGTRLLVL.

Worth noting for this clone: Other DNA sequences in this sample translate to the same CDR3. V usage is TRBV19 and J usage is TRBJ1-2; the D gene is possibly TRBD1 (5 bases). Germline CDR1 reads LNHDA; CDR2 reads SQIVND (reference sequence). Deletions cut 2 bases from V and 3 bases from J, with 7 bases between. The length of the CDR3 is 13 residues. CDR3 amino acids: CASSIRGDYGYTF. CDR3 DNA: TGTGCCAGTAGTATACGGGGGGACTATGGCTACACCTTC.

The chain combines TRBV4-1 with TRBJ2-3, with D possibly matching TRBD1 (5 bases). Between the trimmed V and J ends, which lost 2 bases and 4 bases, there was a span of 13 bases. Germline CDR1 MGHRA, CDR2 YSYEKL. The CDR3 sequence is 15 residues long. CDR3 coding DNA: TGCGCCAGCAGCCAACAGGGTGTGGTCCCAGATACGCAGTATTTT. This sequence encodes CASSQQGVVPDTQYF.

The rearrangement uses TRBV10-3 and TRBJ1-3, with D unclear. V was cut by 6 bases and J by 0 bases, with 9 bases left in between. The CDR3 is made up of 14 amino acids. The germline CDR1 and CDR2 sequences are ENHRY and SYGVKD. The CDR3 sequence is CAISKQSSGNTIYF. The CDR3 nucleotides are TGTGCCATCAGCAAACAGAGCTCTGGAAACACCATATATTTT.

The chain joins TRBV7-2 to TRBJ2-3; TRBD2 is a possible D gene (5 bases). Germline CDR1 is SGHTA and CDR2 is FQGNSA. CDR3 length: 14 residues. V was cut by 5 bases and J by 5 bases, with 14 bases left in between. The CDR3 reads CASSPLHEGDTQYF. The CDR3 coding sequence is TGTGCCAGCAGCCCACTCCATGAGGGAGATACGCAGTATTTT.

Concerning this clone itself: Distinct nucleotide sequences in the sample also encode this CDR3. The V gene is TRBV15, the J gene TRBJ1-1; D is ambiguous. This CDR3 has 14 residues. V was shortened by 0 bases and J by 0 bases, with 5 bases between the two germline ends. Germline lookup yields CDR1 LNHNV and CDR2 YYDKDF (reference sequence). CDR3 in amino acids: CATSRDRVNTEAFF. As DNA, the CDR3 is TGTGCCACCAGCAGAGATAGGGTGAACACTGAAGCTTTCTTT. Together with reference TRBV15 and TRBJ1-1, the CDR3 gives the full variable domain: DAMVIQNPRYQVTQFGKPVTLSCSQTLNHNVMYWYQQKSSQAPKLLFHYYDKDFNNEADTPDNFQSRRPNTSFCFLDIRSPGLGDTAMYLCATSRDRVNTEAFFGQGTRLTVV.

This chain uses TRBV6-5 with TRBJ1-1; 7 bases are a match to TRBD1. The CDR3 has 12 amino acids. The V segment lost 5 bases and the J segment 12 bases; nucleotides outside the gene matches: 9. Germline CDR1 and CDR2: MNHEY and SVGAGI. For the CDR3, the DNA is TGTGCCAGCAGTCCCACAGGGGTGGGGACTTTCTTT. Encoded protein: CASSPTGVGTFF.

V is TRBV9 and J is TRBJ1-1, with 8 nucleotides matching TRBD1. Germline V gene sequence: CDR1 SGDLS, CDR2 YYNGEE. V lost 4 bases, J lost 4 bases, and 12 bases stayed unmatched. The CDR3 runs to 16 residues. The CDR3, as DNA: TGTGCCAGCAGCTCTCGCCCAGGACAGGGCGGCACTGAAGCTTTCTTT. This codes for CASSSRPGQGGTEAFF.

CDR3 in DNA: TGTGCCAGCAGCTCCCCGAACTATGGCTACACCTTC. As protein: CASSSPNYGYTF. The gene calls are TRBV5-4 and TRBJ1-2, with unresolved D. The CDR3 length is 12 residues. CDR1 SGHNT and CDR2 YYREEE come from the germline V gene (reference sequence). Trimming shortened V by 3 bases and J by 2 bases, and 5 bases separated the two germline ends.

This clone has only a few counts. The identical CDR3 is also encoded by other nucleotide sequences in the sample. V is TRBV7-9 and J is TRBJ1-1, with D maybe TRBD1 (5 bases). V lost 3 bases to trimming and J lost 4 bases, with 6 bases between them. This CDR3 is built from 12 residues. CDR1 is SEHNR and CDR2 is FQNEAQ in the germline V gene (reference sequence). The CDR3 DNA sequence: TGTGCCAGCAGCTTGGGGGTCACTGAAGCTTTCTTT. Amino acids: CASSLGVTEAFF.

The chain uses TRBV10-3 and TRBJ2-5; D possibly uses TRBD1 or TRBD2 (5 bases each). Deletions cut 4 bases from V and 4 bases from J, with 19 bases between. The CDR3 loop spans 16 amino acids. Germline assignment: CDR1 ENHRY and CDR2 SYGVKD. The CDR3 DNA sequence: TGTGCCATCAGTGCTGGCCTCCTGAGGGGTTCAGAGACCCAGTACTTC. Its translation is CAISAGLLRGSETQYF.

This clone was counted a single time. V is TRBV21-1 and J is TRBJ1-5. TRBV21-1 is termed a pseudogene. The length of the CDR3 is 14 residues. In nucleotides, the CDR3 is TGTGCCAGCAGCAAAGCTCGTCGGATCCAGCCCCAGCATTTT. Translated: CASSKARRIQPQHF.

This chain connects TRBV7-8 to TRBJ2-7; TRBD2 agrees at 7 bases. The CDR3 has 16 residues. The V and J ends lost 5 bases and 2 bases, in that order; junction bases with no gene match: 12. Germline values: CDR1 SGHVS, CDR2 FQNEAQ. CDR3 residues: CASSPSRGLVTYEQYF. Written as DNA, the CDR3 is TGTGCCAGCAGCCCCTCCCGAGGACTAGTCACCTACGAGCAGTACTTC. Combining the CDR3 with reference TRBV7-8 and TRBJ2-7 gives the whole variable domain GAGVSQSPRYKVAKRGQDVALRCDPISGHVSLFWYQQALGQGPEFLTYFQNEAQLDKSGLPSDRFFAERPEGSVSTLKIQRTQQEDSAVYLCASSPSRGLVTYEQYFGPGTRLTVT.

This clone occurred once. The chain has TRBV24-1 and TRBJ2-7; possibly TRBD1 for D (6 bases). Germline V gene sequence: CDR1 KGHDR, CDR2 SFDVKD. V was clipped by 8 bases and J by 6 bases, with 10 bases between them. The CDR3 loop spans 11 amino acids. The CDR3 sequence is CATTTGSEQYF. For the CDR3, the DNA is TGTGCCACCACCACAGGGTCCGAGCAGTACTTC.

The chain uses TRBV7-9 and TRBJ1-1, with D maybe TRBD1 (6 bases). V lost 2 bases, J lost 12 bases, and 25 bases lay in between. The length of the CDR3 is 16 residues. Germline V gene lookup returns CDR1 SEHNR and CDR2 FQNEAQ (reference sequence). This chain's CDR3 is CASSLKDSSRTHRTFF. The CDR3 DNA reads TGTGCCAGCAGCTTAAAGGACAGTTCGCGCACCCACCGAACTTTCTTT.

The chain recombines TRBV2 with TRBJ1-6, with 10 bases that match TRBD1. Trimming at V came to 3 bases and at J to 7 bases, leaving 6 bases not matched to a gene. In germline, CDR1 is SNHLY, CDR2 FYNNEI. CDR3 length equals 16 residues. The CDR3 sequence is CASSEGGTGANSPLHF. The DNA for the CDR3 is TGTGCCAGCAGTGAGGGTGGGACAGGGGCCAATTCACCCCTCCACTTT.

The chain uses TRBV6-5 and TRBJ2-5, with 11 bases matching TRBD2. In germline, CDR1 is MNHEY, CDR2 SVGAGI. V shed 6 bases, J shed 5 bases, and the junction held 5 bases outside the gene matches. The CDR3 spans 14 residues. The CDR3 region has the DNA TGTGCCAGCAGATTAGCGGGGGGGCAGGAGACCCAGTACTTC. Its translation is CASRLAGGQETQYF.

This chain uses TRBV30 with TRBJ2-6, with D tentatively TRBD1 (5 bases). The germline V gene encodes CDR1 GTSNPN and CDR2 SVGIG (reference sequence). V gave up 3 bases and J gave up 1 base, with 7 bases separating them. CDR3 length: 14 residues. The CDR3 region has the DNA TGTGCCTGGAGCAGGGATTCTGGGGCCAACGTCCTGACTTTC. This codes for CAWSRDSGANVLTF.

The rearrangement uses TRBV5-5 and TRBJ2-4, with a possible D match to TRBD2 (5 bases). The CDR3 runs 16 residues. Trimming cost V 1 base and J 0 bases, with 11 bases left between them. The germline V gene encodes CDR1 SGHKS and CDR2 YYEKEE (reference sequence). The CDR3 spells CASSLSRTLAKNIQYF. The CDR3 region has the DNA TGTGCCAGCAGCTTGAGTCGGACTCTAGCCAAAAACATTCAGTACTTC.

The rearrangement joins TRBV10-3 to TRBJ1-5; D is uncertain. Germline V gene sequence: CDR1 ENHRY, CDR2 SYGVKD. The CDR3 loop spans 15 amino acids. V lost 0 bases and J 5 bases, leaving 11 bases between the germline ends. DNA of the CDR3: TGTGCCATCAGTGAGTCACCGGATACCGATCAGCCCCAGCATTTT. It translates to CAISESPDTDQPQHF.

The CDR3 sequence is CASSLGGLEETQYF. In nucleotides, the CDR3 is TGCGCCAGCAGCTTGGGAGGGTTGGAGGAGACCCAGTACTTC. The chain is built from TRBV5-1 and TRBJ2-5; D is possibly TRBD2 (5 bases). Germline V gene data show CDR1 as SGHRS and CDR2 as YFSETQ. The ends were cut back, 0 bases at V and 5 bases at J, with 11 bases in the middle. The CDR3 has 14 residues.

CDR3 nucleotide sequence: TGTGCCAGCAGCCAAGGGTCGTTCTATGGCTACACCTTC. Encoded protein: CASSQGSFYGYTF. The chain couples TRBV5-6 to TRBJ1-2; D gene uncertain. CDR3 size: 13 residues. The V gene's germline CDR1 is SGHDT and CDR2 YYEEEE. The V end was cut by 4 bases, the J end by 4 bases, with 11 bases between.

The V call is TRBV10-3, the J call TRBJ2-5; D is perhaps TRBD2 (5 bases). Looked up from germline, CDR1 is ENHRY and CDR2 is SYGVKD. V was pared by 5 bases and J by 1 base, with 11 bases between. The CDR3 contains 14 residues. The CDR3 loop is CAISRKRLQETQYF. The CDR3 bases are TGTGCCATCAGTCGAAAGCGGCTCCAAGAGACCCAGTACTTC.